Many counts were recorded for the clone carrying this TCR beta chain. Antigen unknown. Amplified regions were TCR beta CDR3 sequences from RNA transcripts. First-round RT-PCR targeting the TCR CDR3 was performed with the HTBI primer set. One entry per CDR3 protein results from TCRdb running MiXCR on the multiplex PCR reads. This repertoire shows about 580,000 distinct CDR3 sequences, around 46% found once; its top ten account for about 7.8%. The data stem from a study of T cells in Graves' hyperthyroidism and ophthalmopathy. Recently diagnosed hyperthyroidism of less than 2 months' duration affected patients aged 18 to 65. Study-wide points: Blood held most thyroid clonotypes expanded above 0.001 frequency.

This CDR3 has 14 amino acids. V gave up 8 bases and J gave up 0 bases, with 14 bases separating them. The germline gives CDR1 LGHDT, CDR2 YNNKEL (reference sequence). The chain has TRBV3-1 and TRBJ2-7; D uncertain. The sample consisted of peripheral blood or thyroid tissue (not recorded which). The origin of this receptor is a woman between 18 and 29 years old with Graves' hyperthyroidism. The CDR3: CASAAWIRSYEQYF. CDR3 in DNA: TGTGCCAGCGCCGCGTGGATCCGCTCCTACGAGCAGTACTTC.